These 2 T cell receptor beta chains share one sample of origin, sequenced in a study of cytomegalovirus exposure and HLA in healthy donors. Primers included in the PCR were 60 Vbeta and 13 Jbeta primers. Clones were sequenced by immunoSEQ multiplex PCR, and TCRdb holds only the in-frame ones, with some missing. The sample has some 150,000 clones, roughly 80% seen once. Sequences were obtained from PBMCs. These receptors were taken from a man aged 25 to 45 in good health and CMV-seropositive.

The chain is built from TRBV2 and TRBJ2-5; D is possibly TRBD1 (5 bases). The J call is in doubt because the DNA end fits TRBJ2-7 better. CDR3 length: 14 residues. Germline V gives CDR1 SNHLY, CDR2 FYNNEI. The CDR3 DNA reads as TGTGCCAGCAGAAGACAGCTTTCCTCCTACGAGCAGTACTTC. Its protein is CASRRQLSSYEQYF.

In this sample, this clone turned up once. Other DNA sequences in the same sample also yield this CDR3. The CDR3 DNA sequence: TGTGCCAGCAGCGGTCCGCTAGCGGGGGATGAGACCCAGTACTTC. This codes for CASSGPLAGDETQYF. The chain couples TRBV5-4 to TRBJ2-5; TRBD2 aligns across 10 bases. Per germline, CDR1 SGHNT and CDR2 YYREEE (reference sequence). With V trimmed by 4 bases and J by 5 bases, 8 bases remained unmatched. CDR3 length: 15 amino acids.